The 10 T cell receptor beta chains presented below share a single source sample, sequenced in a study of shared clonotypes between healthy human individuals. The assay was immunoSEQ multiplex PCR, and TCRdb's table has in-frame clones only and misses some. In the table there are millions of clones, 85% to 95% of which are singletons. Sequenced input: naive CD4+ T cells sorted from blood. Subset: CD45RA+ positively selected. These receptors were taken from a man aged 18 to 30 in good health.

The chain combines TRBV30 with TRBJ2-2, with TRBD2 identical over 15 bases. This CDR3 spans 16 amino acids. V shed 5 bases and J 6 bases; nucleotides not matched to a gene: 7. CDR1 is GTSNPN and CDR2 is SVGIG in the germline V gene (reference sequence). The CDR3 coding sequence is TGTGCCTGGGGCCTTGGACTAGCGGGGGGGCCCGGGGAGCTGTTTTTT. Amino acid sequence: CAWGLGLAGGPGELFF.

To note about this clone: Other DNA variants within this sample encode the same CDR3. The rearrangement links TRBV11-2 to TRBJ2-1, with TRBD2 matching 7 bases. Unmatched junction bases numbered 6, after V lost 0 bases and J lost 7 bases. This CDR3 has 15 residues. Germline CDR1 reads SGHAT; CDR2 reads FQNNGV. The CDR3 is CASSLDTGGWNEQFF. The CDR3 DNA follows: TGTGCCAGCAGCTTAGATACGGGAGGTTGGAATGAGCAGTTCTTC.

J is TRBJ1-1 and V is TRBV19, with D maybe TRBD1 (6 bases). CDR1 LNHDA and CDR2 SQIVND come from the germline V gene (reference sequence). V shed 5 bases and J shed 3 bases, with 16 bases lying between them. The CDR3 sequence is 15 residues long. The CDR3 sequence: CASSRQESRYTEAFF. CDR3 nucleotide sequence: TGTGCCAGTAGTCGACAGGAGTCAAGGTACACTGAAGCTTTCTTT.

This clone has just a few counts. The CDR3, as DNA: TGTGCCAGCAGCTTAGGCGAAAGCCGCCAAGAGACCCAGTACTTC. Encoded protein: CASSLGESRQETQYF. This sequence joins TRBV7-9 and TRBJ2-5; D remains ambiguous. Trimming removed 1 base at V and 1 base at J, with 10 bases between. Germline assignment: CDR1 SEHNR and CDR2 FQNEAQ (reference sequence). The CDR3 runs 15 residues.

The chain recombines TRBV4-1 with TRBJ2-5; the match to TRBD2 covers 8 bases. The assigned J gene may be wrong: the sequence end matches TRBJ2-7 better. The CDR3 runs 15 residues. Germline V gives CDR1 MGHRA, CDR2 YSYEKL. CDR3 loop: CASSQGTAGVYEQYF. In DNA, the CDR3 is TGCGCCAGCAGCCAAGGGACAGCGGGGGTCTACGAGCAGTACTTC.

The V call is TRBV7-2, the J call TRBJ2-2; TRBD2 agrees at 10 bases. CDR3 size: 15 residues. V shed 6 bases and J 3 bases; nucleotides not matched to a gene: 4. Germline lookup yields CDR1 SGHTA and CDR2 FQGNSA. The CDR3 DNA reads as TGTGCCAGCAGTCCGACTAGCGGGTACACCGGGGAGCTGTTTTTT. This gives the protein CASSPTSGYTGELFF.

This chain joins TRBV5-4 and TRBJ1-1; D not resolved. Trimming pared 1 base from V and 3 bases from J, leaving 13 bases between. Germline CDR1 and CDR2: SGHNT and YYREEE (reference sequence). This CDR3 has 15 amino acids. This CDR3 is CASSLTGLAYTEAFF. The CDR3 DNA reads as TGTGCCAGCAGCTTGACCGGGCTGGCGTACACTGAAGCTTTCTTT.

The chain carries TRBV7-8 and TRBJ2-7; TRBD2 agrees at 8 bases. CDR3 length: 15 residues. The ends lost 5 bases at V and 4 bases at J; junction bases unmatched: 10. Germline loops: CDR1 SGHVS, CDR2 FQNEAQ. The CDR3 sequence: CASSTGTGGGYEQYF. The CDR3, as DNA: TGTGCCAGCAGCACCGGAACGGGAGGGGGGTACGAGCAGTACTTC.

This chain connects TRBV9 to TRBJ1-1; no reliable D call. Germline V gene lookup returns CDR1 SGDLS and CDR2 YYNGEE. The CDR3 sequence is 13 residues long. The V and J ends lost 0 bases and 4 bases respectively, with 7 bases between them. In nucleotides, the CDR3 is TGTGCCAGCAGCGTAGTTAAGGGCACTGAAGCTTTCTTT. Translated, it gives CASSVVKGTEAFF. Complete variable domain (other parts from reference TRBV9 and TRBJ1-1): DSGVTQTPKHLITATGQRVTLRCSPRSGDLSVYWYQQSLDQGLQFLIQYYNGEERAKGNILERFSAQQFPDLHSELNLSSLELGDSALYFCASSVVKGTEAFFGQGTRLTVV.

The chain combines TRBV6-1 with TRBJ2-3; D may match TRBD1 or TRBD2 (5 bases each). V was pared by 2 bases and J by 6 bases, with 12 bases between. CDR3 length: 14 residues. Germline CDR1 and CDR2: MNHNS and SASEGT. The CDR3 nucleotides read TGTGCCAGCAGTGAACCGGGGCCCAGGGATACGCAGTATTTT. This translates into CASSEPGPRDTQYF.